This T cell receptor (beta chain) was documented in a study of blood T cell repertoires in COVID-19. Original analysis: The assay estimated nucleated cells by amplifying reference gene primers. The assay was immunoSEQ multiplex PCR, and TCRdb's table has in-frame clones only and misses some. The V and J calls and clone size were taken over from that table, and D and trimming were inferred from the DNA. The sample lists 130,000 or so clones; more than 70% were seen once. The CDR3 runs 15 residues. V gave up 4 bases and J gave up 2 bases; unmatched junction bases: 5. The germline V gene encodes CDR1 KGHDR and CDR2 SFDVKD.

This chain links TRBV24-1 with TRBJ2-5, with 8 bases that match TRBD1. The sequencing sample was made of peripheral blood. This TCR came from a man aged 60 to 75 with acute or convalescent COVID-19. The CDR3 is CATSDRTGGQETQYF. The CDR3 DNA is TGTGCCACCAGTGACCGCACAGGGGGGCAAGAGACCCAGTACTTC.